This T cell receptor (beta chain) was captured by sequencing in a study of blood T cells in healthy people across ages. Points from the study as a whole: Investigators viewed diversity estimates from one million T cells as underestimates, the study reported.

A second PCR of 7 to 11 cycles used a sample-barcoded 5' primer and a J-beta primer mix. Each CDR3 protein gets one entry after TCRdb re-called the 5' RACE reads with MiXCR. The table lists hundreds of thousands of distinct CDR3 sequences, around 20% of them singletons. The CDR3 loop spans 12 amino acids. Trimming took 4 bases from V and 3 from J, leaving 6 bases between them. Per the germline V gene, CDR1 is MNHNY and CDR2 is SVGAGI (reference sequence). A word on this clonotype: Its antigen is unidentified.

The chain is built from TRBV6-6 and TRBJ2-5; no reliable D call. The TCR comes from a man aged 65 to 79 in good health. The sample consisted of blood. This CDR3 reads CASSWTEETQYF. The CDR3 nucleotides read TGTGCCAGCAGTTGGACGGAAGAGACCCAGTACTTC.